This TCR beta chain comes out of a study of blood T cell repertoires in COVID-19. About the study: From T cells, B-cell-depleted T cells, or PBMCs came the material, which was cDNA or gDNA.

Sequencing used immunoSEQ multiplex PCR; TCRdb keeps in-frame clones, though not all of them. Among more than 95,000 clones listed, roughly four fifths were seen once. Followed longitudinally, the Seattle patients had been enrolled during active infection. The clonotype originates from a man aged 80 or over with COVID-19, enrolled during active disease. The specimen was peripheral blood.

The CDR3 nucleotides are TGCAGTGCTGGAAGGGGCGCTGAAGCTTTCTTT. This sequence encodes CSAGRGAEAFF. The V gene is TRBV20-1, the J gene TRBJ1-1; possible D gene TRBD1, 5 bases. Germline V gives CDR1 DFQATT, CDR2 SNEGSKA (reference sequence). Trimming took off 5 bases at V and 6 bases at J, with 10 bases between the two ends. The CDR3 sequence is 11 residues long.